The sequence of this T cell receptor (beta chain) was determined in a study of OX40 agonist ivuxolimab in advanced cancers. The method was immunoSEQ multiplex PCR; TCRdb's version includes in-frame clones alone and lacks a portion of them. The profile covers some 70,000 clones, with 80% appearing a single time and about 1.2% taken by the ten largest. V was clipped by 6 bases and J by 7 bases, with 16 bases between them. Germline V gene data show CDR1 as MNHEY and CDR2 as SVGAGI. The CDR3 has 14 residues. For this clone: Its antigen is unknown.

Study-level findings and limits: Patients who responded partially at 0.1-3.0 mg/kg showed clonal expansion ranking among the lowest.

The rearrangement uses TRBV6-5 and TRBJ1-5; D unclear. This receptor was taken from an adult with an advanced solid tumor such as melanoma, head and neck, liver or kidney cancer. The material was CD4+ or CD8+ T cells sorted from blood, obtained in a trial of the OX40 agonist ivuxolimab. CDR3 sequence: CASRGGGLGQPQHF. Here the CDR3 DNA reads TGTGCCAGCAGGGGCGGAGGGCTAGGACAGCCCCAGCATTTT.